The clone carrying this T cell receptor (beta chain) has just a few counts. Its antigen is not known. The data stem from a study of beta chain features in type 1 diabetes. Findings and limits, study-wide: The study found moderately but significantly shorter TCRB CDR3s in all four CD4+ subsets of Type 1 diabetes patients. The study found that naive, central memory and Treg TCRB repertoires appeared more similar in patients than in healthy donors.

The V and J ends lost 2 bases and 5 bases, in that order; junction bases with no gene match: 15. This CDR3 has 18 residues. The germline V gene has CDR1 SGHRS and CDR2 YFSETQ. Every isolated RNA sample was fully reverse transcribed, so sequencing captured expressed TCRB transcripts. Here immunoSEQ multiplex PCR was the method, and the copy in TCRdb shows in-frame clones only, minus some. The sample gives some 660,000 clones, over 13% of which show up once; around 0.04% is in the top ten. Source material: naive CD4+ T cells from blood. The origin of this receptor is a man between 18 and 29 years old with type 1 diabetes. V and J are TRBV5-1 and TRBJ2-1, with 8 bases identical to TRBD2. CDR3 loop: CASSLRQAASGRDNEQFF. The DNA for the CDR3 is TGCGCCAGCAGCTTACGACAGGCAGCTAGCGGGCGGGACAATGAGCAGTTCTTC.